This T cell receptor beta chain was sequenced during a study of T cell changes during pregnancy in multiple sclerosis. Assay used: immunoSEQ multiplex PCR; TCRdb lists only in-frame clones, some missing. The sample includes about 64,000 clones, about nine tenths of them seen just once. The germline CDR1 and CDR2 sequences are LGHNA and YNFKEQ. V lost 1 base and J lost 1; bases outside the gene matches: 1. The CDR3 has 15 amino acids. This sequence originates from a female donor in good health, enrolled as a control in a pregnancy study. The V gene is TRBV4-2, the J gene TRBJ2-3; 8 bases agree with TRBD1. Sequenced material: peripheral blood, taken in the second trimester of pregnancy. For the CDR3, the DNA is TGTGCCAGCAGCCAAGCGACAGGGGGCACAGATACGCAGTATTTT. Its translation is CASSQATGGTDTQYF.